A selection of T cell receptor beta chains follows, all from one sample in a study of cytomegalovirus exposure and HLA in healthy donors. The data were produced by immunoSEQ multiplex PCR, yet TCRdb's version contains in-frame clones alone and is incomplete. The sample contains around 70,000 clones, about 81% of which appear only once. The specimen was PBMCs. The receptors shown here come from a man aged 65 to 79 in good health and CMV-seronegative. Both conserved end residues are part of each CDR3. The order of the fields is V gene, J gene, clone size, D gene, CDR3 length, CDR3 protein, CDR3 DNA. D genes are given only for firm matches. The size field is filled for only some rows; it gives once, few, many or a size class.

V gene: TRBV10-2; J gene: TRBJ2-7; clone size: few; D gene: TRBD2; CDR3 length: 14; CDR3 protein: CASTRGGFSYEQYF; CDR3 DNA: TGCGCCAGCACCCGGGGAGGGTTTTCCTACGAGCAGTACTTC
V gene: TRBV7-2; J gene: TRBJ2-5; clone size: .; D gene: .; CDR3 length: 14; CDR3 protein: CASSLAAGGETQYF; CDR3 DNA: TGTGCCAGCAGCTTAGCCGCGGGTGGTGAGACCCAGTACTTC
V gene: TRBV19; J gene: TRBJ2-5; clone size: once; D gene: .; CDR3 length: 13; CDR3 protein: CASSAGRTETQYF; CDR3 DNA: TGTGCCAGTAGCGCGGGGAGGACGGAGACCCAGTACTTC
V gene: TRBV7-2; J gene: TRBJ2-2; clone size: .; D gene: TRBD2; CDR3 length: 17; CDR3 protein: CASSLRLAGDNTGELFF; CDR3 DNA: TGTGCCAGCAGCCTCCGACTAGCGGGCGATAACACCGGGGAGCTGTTTTTT
V gene: TRBV6-6; J gene: TRBJ1-5; clone size: .; D gene: TRBD1; CDR3 length: 14; CDR3 protein: CASSTQGMGSPQHF; CDR3 DNA: TGTGCCAGCAGTACACAGGGGATGGGGTCGCCCCAGCATTTT
V gene: TRBV4-3; J gene: TRBJ1-4; clone size: large; D gene: TRBD1; CDR3 length: 16; CDR3 protein: CASSQGAGTGGEKLFF; CDR3 DNA: TGCGCCAGCAGCCAAGGGGCCGGGACAGGTGGGGAAAAACTGTTTTTT
V gene: TRBV5-1; J gene: TRBJ1-1; clone size: .; D gene: .; CDR3 length: 14; CDR3 protein: CASSLYGLNTEAFF; CDR3 DNA: TGCGCCAGCAGCTTGTATGGCTTGAACACTGAAGCTTTCTTT
V gene: TRBV5-1; J gene: TRBJ2-3; clone size: .; D gene: .; CDR3 length: 15; CDR3 protein: CASSLVFTSTDTQYF; CDR3 DNA: TGCGCCAGCAGCTTGGTCTTCACTAGCACAGATACGCAGTATTTT
V gene: TRBV5-1; J gene: TRBJ1-4; clone size: .; D gene: .; CDR3 length: 15; CDR3 protein: CASSLVGANGEKLFF; CDR3 DNA: TGCGCCAGCAGCTTGGTTGGGGCCAACGGGGAAAAACTGTTTTTT
V gene: TRBV7-2; J gene: TRBJ2-4; clone size: .; D gene: TRBD1; CDR3 length: 16; CDR3 protein: CASSDGTGGAKNIQYF; CDR3 DNA: TGTGCCAGCAGTGACGGGACAGGGGGGGCCAAAAACATTCAGTACTTC
V gene: TRBV5-1; J gene: TRBJ1-4; clone size: .; D gene: TRBD1; CDR3 length: 14; CDR3 protein: CASRGGQVNEKLFF; CDR3 DNA: TGCGCCAGCAGAGGGGGACAGGTGAATGAAAAACTGTTTTTT
V gene: TRBV5-1; J gene: TRBJ1-3; clone size: .; D gene: .; CDR3 length: 14; CDR3 protein: CASSAGRGEDTIYF; CDR3 DNA: TGCGCCAGCAGCGCGGGACGGGGCGAGGACACCATATATTTT
V gene: TRBV30; J gene: TRBJ1-2; clone size: .; D gene: .; CDR3 length: 13; CDR3 protein: CAWSVTVNYGYTF; CDR3 DNA: TGTGCCTGGAGTGTAACGGTAAACTATGGCTACACCTTC
V gene: TRBV2; J gene: TRBJ1-5; clone size: .; D gene: .; CDR3 length: 14; CDR3 protein: CASRKGNSNQPQHF; CDR3 DNA: TGTGCCAGCAGGAAGGGGAATAGCAATCAGCCCCAGCATTTT
V gene: TRBV11-2; J gene: TRBJ1-6; clone size: .; D gene: .; CDR3 length: 15; CDR3 protein: CASSYLQVFGSPLHF; CDR3 DNA: TGTGCCAGCAGCTACTTACAGGTTTTCGGGTCACCCCTCCACTTT
V gene: TRBV5-4; J gene: TRBJ1-1; clone size: once; D gene: .; CDR3 length: 14; CDR3 protein: CASSLGQGAPEAFF; CDR3 DNA: TGTGCCAGCAGCTTGGGTCAGGGCGCCCCTGAAGCTTTCTTT
V gene: TRBV27; J gene: TRBJ2-7; clone size: .; D gene: TRBD2; CDR3 length: 16; CDR3 protein: CASSLLLAGGPYEQYF; CDR3 DNA: TGTGCCAGCAGTTTATTACTAGCGGGGGGGCCCTACGAGCAGTACTTC
V gene: TRBV6-1; J gene: TRBJ1-1; clone size: .; D gene: .; CDR3 length: 13; CDR3 protein: CASSKQGNTEAFF; CDR3 DNA: TGTGCCAGCAGCAAACAGGGGAACACTGAAGCTTTCTTT
V gene: TRBV5-1; J gene: TRBJ2-7; clone size: .; D gene: .; CDR3 length: 14; CDR3 protein: CASSLGGGSYEQYF; CDR3 DNA: TGCGCCAGCAGCTTGGGAGGGGGCTCCTACGAGCAGTACTTC
V gene: TRBV7-8; J gene: TRBJ2-7; clone size: .; D gene: .; CDR3 length: 16; CDR3 protein: CASSWGGTGVSYEQYF; CDR3 DNA: TGTGCCAGCAGCTGGGGGGGGACAGGTGTTTCCTACGAGCAGTACTTC
V gene: TRBV5-1; J gene: TRBJ2-5; clone size: .; D gene: TRBD2; CDR3 length: 15; CDR3 protein: CASSRLAGGSETQYF; CDR3 DNA: TGCGCCAGCAGCCGCCTAGCGGGGGGGTCGGAGACCCAGTACTTC
V gene: TRBV28; J gene: TRBJ2-7; clone size: .; D gene: .; CDR3 length: 12; CDR3 protein: CASSRLAYEQYF; CDR3 DNA: TGTGCCAGCAGCAGACTGGCCTACGAGCAGTACTTC
V gene: TRBV6-1; J gene: TRBJ1-5; clone size: .; D gene: .; CDR3 length: 13; CDR3 protein: CASSETIIRPQHF; CDR3 DNA: TGTGCCAGCAGCGAAACCATCATCAGGCCCCAGCATTTT
V gene: TRBV19; J gene: TRBJ2-2; clone size: .; D gene: TRBD1; CDR3 length: 15; CDR3 protein: CASRPGTANTGELFF; CDR3 DNA: TGTGCCAGTAGGCCCGGGACAGCGAACACCGGGGAGCTGTTTTTT
V gene: TRBV7-9; J gene: TRBJ1-5; clone size: .; D gene: .; CDR3 length: 16; CDR3 protein: CASSLAGGDPNQPQHF; CDR3 DNA: TGTGCCAGCAGCTTAGCGGGAGGGGACCCTAATCAGCCCCAGCATTTT
V gene: TRBV6-7; J gene: TRBJ2-1; clone size: .; D gene: TRBD2; CDR3 length: 17; CDR3 protein: CASSYLTSGRGSHEQFF; CDR3 DNA: TGTGCCAGCAGTTACCTTACTAGCGGGAGGGGATCGCATGAGCAGTTCTTC
V gene: TRBV5-1; J gene: TRBJ1-6; clone size: .; D gene: .; CDR3 length: 18; CDR3 protein: CASSLAFRGSSYNSPLHF; CDR3 DNA: TGCGCCAGCAGCTTGGCCTTTCGGGGAAGCTCCTATAATTCACCCCTCCACTTT
V gene: TRBV18; J gene: TRBJ2-4; clone size: .; D gene: TRBD1; CDR3 length: 15; CDR3 protein: CASSPRRQGLNIQYF; CDR3 DNA: TGTGCCAGCTCACCAAGGCGACAGGGGCTGAACATTCAGTACTTC
V gene: TRBV19; J gene: TRBJ1-6; clone size: .; D gene: .; CDR3 length: 14; CDR3 protein: CASKGGQYNSPLHF; CDR3 DNA: TGTGCCAGTAAAGGGGGTCAGTATAATTCACCCCTCCACTTT
V gene: TRBV7-9; J gene: TRBJ2-1; clone size: .; D gene: TRBD2; CDR3 length: 16; CDR3 protein: CASSSGTSGRGDEQFF; CDR3 DNA: TGTGCCAGCAGCTCCGGGACTAGCGGGAGAGGGGATGAGCAGTTCTTC
V gene: TRBV5-4; J gene: TRBJ2-7; clone size: .; D gene: .; CDR3 length: 14; CDR3 protein: CASSPGTEAHEQYF; CDR3 DNA: TGTGCCAGCAGCCCCGGGACTGAGGCCCACGAGCAGTACTTC
V gene: TRBV7-9; J gene: TRBJ1-1; clone size: .; D gene: .; CDR3 length: 16; CDR3 protein: CASSSLWASGNTEAFF; CDR3 DNA: TGTGCCAGCAGCTCCCTCTGGGCCAGTGGGAACACTGAAGCTTTCTTT
V gene: TRBV11-2; J gene: TRBJ1-3; clone size: .; D gene: .; CDR3 length: 14; CDR3 protein: CASSRDGGADTIYF; CDR3 DNA: TGTGCCAGCAGCCGGGACGGGGGGGCAGACACCATATATTTT
V gene: TRBV30; J gene: TRBJ2-7; clone size: .; D gene: .; CDR3 length: 14; CDR3 protein: CAWSKGLEAYEQYF; CDR3 DNA: TGTGCCTGGAGTAAAGGTCTGGAGGCCTACGAGCAGTACTTC
V gene: TRBV11-2; J gene: TRBJ1-2; clone size: .; D gene: .; CDR3 length: 14; CDR3 protein: CASSLEATSYGYTF; CDR3 DNA: TGTGCCAGCAGCTTGGAAGCTACTAGCTATGGCTACACCTTC
V gene: TRBV6-7; J gene: TRBJ2-1; clone size: once; D gene: .; CDR3 length: 15; CDR3 protein: CASSSSGSLINEQFF; CDR3 DNA: TGTGCCAGCAGTTCATCCGGGTCCCTTATTAATGAGCAGTTCTTC
V gene: TRBV19; J gene: TRBJ1-5; clone size: .; D gene: TRBD1; CDR3 length: 16; CDR3 protein: CASSVAGGPPNQPQHF; CDR3 DNA: TGTGCCAGTAGCGTTGCAGGGGGGCCCCCCAATCAGCCCCAGCATTTT
V gene: TRBV5-4; J gene: TRBJ2-5; clone size: .; D gene: TRBD2; CDR3 length: 14; CDR3 protein: CASSLRRGQETQYF; CDR3 DNA: TGTGCCAGCAGCTTGAGGCGGGGGCAAGAGACCCAGTACTTC
V gene: TRBV19; J gene: TRBJ2-5; clone size: .; D gene: .; CDR3 length: 16; CDR3 protein: CASSTIVRQGGETQYF; CDR3 DNA: TGTGCCAGTAGTACGATAGTGAGGCAGGGCGGCGAGACCCAGTACTTC
V gene: TRBV30; J gene: TRBJ1-5; clone size: .; D gene: TRBD1; CDR3 length: 14; CDR3 protein: CAWDRGLSNQPQHF; CDR3 DNA: TGTGCCTGGGACAGGGGGCTTAGCAATCAGCCCCAGCATTTT
V gene: TRBV7-9; J gene: TRBJ2-3; clone size: .; D gene: TRBD2; CDR3 length: 15; CDR3 protein: CSSSLGGGVTDTQYF; CDR3 DNA: TGTTCCAGCAGCTTAGGCGGGGGGGTTACAGATACGCAGTATTTT
V gene: TRBV30; J gene: TRBJ1-2; clone size: .; D gene: .; CDR3 length: 13; CDR3 protein: CAWSVRQGLLDTF; CDR3 DNA: TGTGCCTGGAGTGTACGGCAGGGGCTTTTAGACACCTTC
V gene: TRBV30; J gene: TRBJ1-5; clone size: few; D gene: TRBD1; CDR3 length: 15; CDR3 protein: CAWSPDRGLNQPQHF; CDR3 DNA: TGTGCCTGGAGTCCGGACAGGGGGCTCAATCAGCCCCAGCATTTT
V gene: TRBV30; J gene: TRBJ1-3; clone size: .; D gene: .; CDR3 length: 13; CDR3 protein: CAWTGGLGNTIYF; CDR3 DNA: TGTGCCTGGACGGGGGGGCTTGGAAACACCATATATTTT
V gene: TRBV5-5; J gene: TRBJ2-7; clone size: .; D gene: TRBD2; CDR3 length: 16; CDR3 protein: CASSFVGTSGGYEQYF; CDR3 DNA: TGTGCCAGCAGCTTCGTTGGGACTAGCGGTGGATACGAGCAGTACTTC
V gene: TRBV4-3; J gene: TRBJ2-1; clone size: .; D gene: TRBD2; CDR3 length: 19; CDR3 protein: CASSQDLISGGRSYNEQFF; CDR3 DNA: TGCGCCAGCAGCCAAGATCTGATTAGCGGGGGCCGCTCCTACAATGAGCAGTTCTTC
V gene: TRBV11-2; J gene: TRBJ1-2; clone size: .; D gene: .; CDR3 length: 16; CDR3 protein: CASSQLQTGLGYGYTF; CDR3 DNA: TGTGCCAGCAGCCAGCTACAGACAGGTCTGGGCTATGGCTACACCTTC
V gene: TRBV21-1; J gene: TRBJ2-3; clone size: once; D gene: .; CDR3 length: 13; CDR3 protein: CASSKGRGGTQYF; CDR3 DNA: TGTGCCAGCAGCAAAGGGAGGGGTGGTACGCAGTATTTT
V gene: TRBV5-1; J gene: TRBJ2-7; clone size: .; D gene: .; CDR3 length: 12; CDR3 protein: CASSPGLHEQYF; CDR3 DNA: TGCGCCAGCAGCCCGGGACTTCACGAGCAGTACTTC